This T cell receptor (beta chain) was retrieved from a study of blood T cell repertoires in COVID-19. Method: immunoSEQ multiplex PCR; TCRdb's copy keeps in-frame clones and lacks some. This table holds about 230,000 clones, approximately 88% found once. Enrolled through a virtual design, the participants were between roughly 18 and 100 years of age and came from under 30 US areas. Participants reported their clinical history, and cohort assignment relied on those reports. During the 2 weeks before they entered the study, exposed participants had met someone with a PCR-confirmed or clinician-diagnosed COVID-19 case. This CDR3 spans 14 amino acids. Germline V gene lookup returns CDR1 MGHDK and CDR2 SYGVNS. Trimming removed 3 bases from V and 5 bases from J; junction bases left unmatched: 4.

Sample: PBMCs or T cells enriched from blood (not recorded which). The chain has TRBV25-1 and TRBJ2-7; 10 positions agree with TRBD1. This TCR derives from a woman in her thirties who had been exposed to COVID-19. CDR3: CASSDPGTGDEQYF. Here the CDR3 DNA reads TGTGCCAGCAGTGATCCCGGGACAGGGGACGAGCAGTACTTC.